The rows below give T cell receptor beta chains drawn from one sample of a study of shared clonotypes between healthy human individuals. Assay: immunoSEQ multiplex PCR; the TCRdb copy retains only in-frame clones and omits some. The table shows 2,500,000 or so clones, with roughly 93% occurring only once. Sequenced: naive CD4+ T cells from PBMCs. The receptor source for this set is a man in his late teens or twenties in good health. Some clones in this sample may be carry-over from other donors' samples. CDR3s include the opening cysteine and the closing phenylalanine or tryptophan. Fields, in order: clone size, J gene, V gene, D gene, CDR3 DNA, CDR3 protein. The D gene is left open where the match is weak. Clone size, where shown, is once, few, many, or a class for clones that have expanded.

clone size: .; J gene: TRBJ1-2; V gene: TRBV27; D gene: .; CDR3 DNA: TGTGCCAGCAGTCCCCGCGGCAGACGGAACTATGGCTACACCTTC; CDR3 protein: CASSPRGRRNYGYTF
clone size: once; J gene: TRBJ2-5; V gene: TRBV27; D gene: .; CDR3 DNA: TGTGCCAGCAGCTTCTACCGGGCGGGACTCTGGACCCAGTACTTC; CDR3 protein: CASSFYRAGLWTQYF
clone size: .; J gene: TRBJ2-7; V gene: TRBV9; D gene: .; CDR3 DNA: TGTGCCAGCAGCGTAGTTAAAGGGGCACGAACTAATACCTACGAGCAGTACTTC; CDR3 protein: CASSVVKGARTNTYEQYF
clone size: .; J gene: TRBJ2-2; V gene: TRBV7-9; D gene: TRBD2; CDR3 DNA: TGTGCCAGCAGCTTAGTGGCGGGAGTAGCGAACACCGGGGAGCTGTTTTTT; CDR3 protein: CASSLVAGVANTGELFF
clone size: once; J gene: TRBJ2-2; V gene: TRBV27; D gene: .; CDR3 DNA: TGTGCCAGCAGTGCCAAGGGTGCCGGGGAGCTGTTTTTT; CDR3 protein: CASSAKGAGELFF
clone size: .; J gene: TRBJ1-5; V gene: TRBV2; D gene: TRBD1; CDR3 DNA: TGTGCCAGCAGCTCCGCGACAGGGTTGAGTCAGCCCCAGCATTTT; CDR3 protein: CASSSATGLSQPQHF
clone size: .; J gene: TRBJ1-4; V gene: TRBV30; D gene: .; CDR3 DNA: TGTGCCTGGAGCCGGGGGGCGAGCGAGGAAAAACTGTTTTTT; CDR3 protein: CAWSRGASEEKLFF
clone size: .; J gene: TRBJ2-7; V gene: TRBV7-9; D gene: .; CDR3 DNA: TGTGCCAGCAGCTTAGCCATTTGGCAGGGGCCCTACGAGCAGTACTTC; CDR3 protein: CASSLAIWQGPYEQYF
clone size: once; J gene: TRBJ2-2; V gene: TRBV5-4; D gene: TRBD2; CDR3 DNA: TGTGCCAGCAGCTTTCATTCCGGACTAGAAAACACCGGGGAGCTGTTTTTT; CDR3 protein: CASSFHSGLENTGELFF
clone size: .; J gene: TRBJ2-7; V gene: TRBV14; D gene: .; CDR3 DNA: TGTGCCAGCAGCCAAGATGGATCTCTCTGGACAGCTAGCTACGAGCAGTACTTC; CDR3 protein: CASSQDGSLWTASYEQYF
clone size: .; J gene: TRBJ2-1; V gene: TRBV18; D gene: .; CDR3 DNA: TGTGCCAGCTCACCGGCCATGACTGAGCAGTTCTTC; CDR3 protein: CASSPAMTEQFF
clone size: .; J gene: TRBJ2-5; V gene: TRBV11-2; D gene: TRBD2; CDR3 DNA: TGTGCCAGCAGCTACGGGACTAGCCAAGAGACCCAGTACTTC; CDR3 protein: CASSYGTSQETQYF
clone size: .; J gene: TRBJ2-6; V gene: TRBV7-9; D gene: TRBD1; CDR3 DNA: TGTGCCAGCAGCAGATCGAAAGGGACAGCGCACGGGGCCAACGTCCTGACTTTC; CDR3 protein: CASSRSKGTAHGANVLTF
clone size: .; J gene: TRBJ2-5; V gene: TRBV5-1; D gene: .; CDR3 DNA: TGCGCCAGCAGCAAGGACAGTTCGGGGATCCAGTACTTC; CDR3 protein: CASSKDSSGIQYF
clone size: .; J gene: TRBJ2-1; V gene: TRBV11-2; D gene: .; CDR3 DNA: TGTGCCAGCAGCTTAGGCCCGGTCAATGAGCAGTTCTTC; CDR3 protein: CASSLGPVNEQFF
clone size: .; J gene: TRBJ2-7; V gene: TRBV6-5; D gene: TRBD2; CDR3 DNA: TGTGCCAGCAGTTCCCTCACTAGCGGGACTTACGAGCAGTACTTC; CDR3 protein: CASSSLTSGTYEQYF
clone size: .; J gene: TRBJ1-4; V gene: TRBV29-1; D gene: .; CDR3 DNA: TGCAGCGTAGCAGGAACTGCAACTAATGAAAAACTGTTTTTT; CDR3 protein: CSVAGTATNEKLFF
clone size: .; J gene: TRBJ1-1; V gene: TRBV7-9; D gene: .; CDR3 DNA: TGTGCCAGCAGCTTAAGTAAGAACACTGAAGCTTTCTTT; CDR3 protein: CASSLSKNTEAFF
clone size: .; J gene: TRBJ2-3; V gene: TRBV19; D gene: .; CDR3 DNA: TGTGCCAGTATCCACCCTAGCACAGATACGCAGTATTTT; CDR3 protein: CASIHPSTDTQYF
clone size: .; J gene: TRBJ1-1; V gene: TRBV11-3; D gene: .; CDR3 DNA: TGTGCCAGCAGCCCGTCGGGACGACCAGACACTGAAGCTTTCTTT; CDR3 protein: CASSPSGRPDTEAFF
clone size: few; J gene: TRBJ1-1; V gene: TRBV2; D gene: TRBD1; CDR3 DNA: TGTGCCAGCAGGACAGGGGTCACTGAAGCTTTCTTT; CDR3 protein: CASRTGVTEAFF
clone size: .; J gene: TRBJ2-7; V gene: TRBV15; D gene: TRBD2; CDR3 DNA: TGTGCCACCAGCAGAGGTACGGGACTAGAACACGAGCAGTACTTC; CDR3 protein: CATSRGTGLEHEQYF
clone size: .; J gene: TRBJ2-7; V gene: TRBV7-3; D gene: TRBD1; CDR3 DNA: TGTGCCAGCAGCTCGGGACAGGGAGTAGGCGAGCAGTACTTC; CDR3 protein: CASSSGQGVGEQYF
clone size: .; J gene: TRBJ1-1; V gene: TRBV27; D gene: .; CDR3 DNA: TGTGCCAGCAGTCTATCCGGGGGAGGGGGGACCACTGAAGCTTTCTTT; CDR3 protein: CASSLSGGGGTTEAFF
clone size: .; J gene: TRBJ1-5; V gene: TRBV6-6; D gene: TRBD1; CDR3 DNA: TGTGCCACTGTACAGGGGGTGAGCCAGCCCCAGCATTTT; CDR3 protein: CATVQGVSQPQHF
clone size: .; J gene: TRBJ2-1; V gene: TRBV4-1; D gene: .; CDR3 DNA: TGCGCCAGCAGCCAAGTATTCAATGAGCAGTTCTTC; CDR3 protein: CASSQVFNEQFF
clone size: .; J gene: TRBJ2-1; V gene: TRBV10-1; D gene: .; CDR3 DNA: TGCGCCAGCAGTCTGGAGAGAAACTCCTACAATGAGCAGTTCTTC; CDR3 protein: CASSLERNSYNEQFF
clone size: .; J gene: TRBJ2-7; V gene: TRBV23-1; D gene: .; CDR3 DNA: TGCGCCAGCAGTCATTCCTTTCGGATCTACGAGCAGTACTTC; CDR3 protein: CASSHSFRIYEQYF
clone size: .; J gene: TRBJ1-5; V gene: TRBV7-9; D gene: TRBD1; CDR3 DNA: TGTGCCAGCAGCGACAGGGAAAGTCAGCCCCAGCATTTT; CDR3 protein: CASSDRESQPQHF
clone size: .; J gene: TRBJ1-2; V gene: TRBV7-9; D gene: .; CDR3 DNA: TGTGCCAGCAGCTTACGTGACACACTTTTAAACTATGGCTACACCTTC; CDR3 protein: CASSLRDTLLNYGYTF
clone size: .; J gene: TRBJ1-3; V gene: TRBV5-1; D gene: .; CDR3 DNA: TGCGCCAGCAGCTCGTCAAACGGGGCCTCTGGAAACACCATATATTTT; CDR3 protein: CASSSSNGASGNTIYF
clone size: .; J gene: TRBJ2-3; V gene: TRBV5-1; D gene: .; CDR3 DNA: TGCGCCAGCAGCTTCAGGCTCCGCATATCAAGCACAGATACGCAGTATTTT; CDR3 protein: CASSFRLRISSTDTQYF
clone size: .; J gene: TRBJ1-2; V gene: TRBV5-1; D gene: .; CDR3 DNA: TGCGCCAGCAGCTTGGGCCGGAACCCTAACTATGGCTACACCTTC; CDR3 protein: CASSLGRNPNYGYTF
clone size: .; J gene: TRBJ1-5; V gene: TRBV5-5; D gene: .; CDR3 DNA: TGTGCCAGCAGCTTTATAGGGGGGGACAATCAGCCCCAGCATTTT; CDR3 protein: CASSFIGGDNQPQHF
clone size: .; J gene: TRBJ1-2; V gene: TRBV5-1; D gene: TRBD1; CDR3 DNA: TGCGCCAGCAGCTTGGAATGGCAGGGGGCAATTTTGCCTCGGCTCTATGGCTACACCTTC; CDR3 protein: CASSLEWQGAILPRLYGYTF
clone size: .; J gene: TRBJ1-2; V gene: TRBV6-1; D gene: .; CDR3 DNA: TGTGCCAGCAGGGCCAGTAACTATGGCTACACCTTC; CDR3 protein: CASRASNYGYTF
clone size: .; J gene: TRBJ2-2; V gene: TRBV19; D gene: TRBD1; CDR3 DNA: TGTGCCAGTAGTACAGGGGACAGGGACGGGGAGCTGTTTTTT; CDR3 protein: CASSTGDRDGELFF
clone size: .; J gene: TRBJ1-1; V gene: TRBV28; D gene: .; CDR3 DNA: TGTGCCAGCGGCGGGGGGCGCGCGTTGAACACTGAAGCTTTCTTT; CDR3 protein: CASGGGRALNTEAFF
clone size: .; J gene: TRBJ2-7; V gene: TRBV27; D gene: .; CDR3 DNA: TGTGCCAGCCCAAAAAGGAGCTACGAGCAGTACTTC; CDR3 protein: CASPKRSYEQYF
clone size: few; J gene: TRBJ1-1; V gene: TRBV30; D gene: .; CDR3 DNA: TGTGCCTGGAGTCAGGGGAACACTGAAGCTTTCTTT; CDR3 protein: CAWSQGNTEAFF